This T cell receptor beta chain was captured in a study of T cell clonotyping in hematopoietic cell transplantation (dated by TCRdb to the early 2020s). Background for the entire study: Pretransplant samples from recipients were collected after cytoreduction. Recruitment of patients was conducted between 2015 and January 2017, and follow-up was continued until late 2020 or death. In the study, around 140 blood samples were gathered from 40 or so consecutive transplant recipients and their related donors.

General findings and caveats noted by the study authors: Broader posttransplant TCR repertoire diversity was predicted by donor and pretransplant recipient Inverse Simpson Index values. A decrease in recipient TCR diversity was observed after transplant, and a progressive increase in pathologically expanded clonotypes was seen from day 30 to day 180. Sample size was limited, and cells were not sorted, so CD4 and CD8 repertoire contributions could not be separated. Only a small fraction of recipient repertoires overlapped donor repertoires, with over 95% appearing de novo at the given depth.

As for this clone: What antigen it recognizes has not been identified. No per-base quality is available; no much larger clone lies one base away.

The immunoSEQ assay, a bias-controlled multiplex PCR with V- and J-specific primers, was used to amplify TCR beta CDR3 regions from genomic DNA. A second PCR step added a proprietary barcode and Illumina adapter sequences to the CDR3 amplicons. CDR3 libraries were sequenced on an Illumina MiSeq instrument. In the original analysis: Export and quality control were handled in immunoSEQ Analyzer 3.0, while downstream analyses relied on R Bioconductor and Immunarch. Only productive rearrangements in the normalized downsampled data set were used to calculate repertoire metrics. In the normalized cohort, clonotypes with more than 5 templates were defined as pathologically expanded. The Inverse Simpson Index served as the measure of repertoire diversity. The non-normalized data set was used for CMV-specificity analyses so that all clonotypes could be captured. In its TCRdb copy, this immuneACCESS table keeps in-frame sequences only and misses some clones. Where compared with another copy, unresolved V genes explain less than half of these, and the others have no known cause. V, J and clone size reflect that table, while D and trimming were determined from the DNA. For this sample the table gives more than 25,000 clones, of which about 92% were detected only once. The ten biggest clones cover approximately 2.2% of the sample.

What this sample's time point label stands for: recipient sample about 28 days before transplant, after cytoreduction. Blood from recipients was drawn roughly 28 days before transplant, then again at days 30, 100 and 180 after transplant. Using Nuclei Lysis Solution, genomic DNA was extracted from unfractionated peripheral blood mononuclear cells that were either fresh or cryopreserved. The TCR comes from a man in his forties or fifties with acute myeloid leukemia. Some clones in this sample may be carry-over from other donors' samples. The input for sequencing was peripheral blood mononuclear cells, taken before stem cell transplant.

CDR3 region: CASSPSGVNTQYF. The sequenced DNA is TGTGCCAGCAGCCCTAGCGGGGTGAATACGCAGTATTTT. The sequence is built from TRBV9 and TRBJ2-3; TRBD2 matches 9 bases in the middle. The germline V end is reduced by 4 bases and the J end by 7 bases; junction bases left unmatched: 4. From cysteine to phenylalanine, the CDR3 is 13 amino acids long. Only the CDR3 region is kept as DNA, spanning 39 bases read in frame from base 1. Per the germline V gene, SGDLS is the CDR1 and YYNGEE is the CDR2.